This is a list of T cell receptor beta chains from one sample in a study of cytomegalovirus exposure and HLA in healthy donors. Assay used: immunoSEQ multiplex PCR; TCRdb lists only in-frame clones, some missing. The sample shows roughly 160,000 clones, 80% of them seen only once. What was sequenced was PBMCs. Source of these receptors: a man aged 25-45 years in good health and CMV-seronegative. Each CDR3 is given with its conserved first and last residue.

V	CDR3
TRBV9	CASSTARLAGGRNEQFF
TRBV7-2	CASSWVAGGNNEQFF
TRBV29-1	CSVEDRLYEQYF
TRBV2	CASSVARDSYEQYF
TRBV30	CAWSRTPTGFRSGELFF
TRBV7-9	CASSSLQGAVGYTF
TRBV5-4	CASSRNSGGVNTGELFF
TRBV6-5	CASRQQGTNEKLFF
TRBV28	CASSFPVTSGYPYEQYF
TRBV27	CASSAYAYNEQFF
TRBV19	CASSASGTGLYEQYF
TRBV15	CATSRDLLGPHQPQHF
TRBV27	CASSFGTGKSYEQYF
TRBV28	CASSRQANQPQHF
TRBV5-1	CASSLALAVQETQYF
TRBV10-1	CASSERSSGATDTQYF
TRBV19	CASSDQGGYIQYF
TRBV9	CASSPGLVSYNEQFF
TRBV18	CASSLGTGGQYEQYF
TRBV7-2	CASSLDNGNEKLFF
TRBV6-5	CASTRTGFYEQYF
TRBV7-2	CASSQGVNTEAFF
TRBV7-6	CASSLGGTGTVNTEAFF
TRBV6-5	CASSSHRSYSYEQYF
TRBV5-1	CASSFGGISYEQYF
TRBV28	CASSTGTGSYEQYF
TRBV7-3	CASSPQDYRGASSYNEQFF
TRBV11-3	CASSLDKGVPLTGELFF
TRBV7-2	CASSLSSTNEKLFF
TRBV5-5	CASSLSFGGGYGYTF
TRBV28	CASSTAGLSENQPQHF
TRBV7-9	CASSLVDPTGELFF
TRBV4-1	CASSQQVNQPQHF